This T cell receptor (beta chain) was observed in a study of blood T cell repertoires in COVID-19. Overall study: Italy, Spain and the United States were the sources of the convalescent and acute COVID-19 samples. Sample material is recorded as cDNA or gDNA derived from T cells, B-cell-depleted T cells, or PBMCs.

This clone came up once. With V trimmed by 3 bases and J by 3 bases, 7 bases remained unmatched. CDR3 size: 18 residues. Germline V CDR1 and CDR2: KGHSH, LQKENI. Source study methods: The assay estimated nucleated cells by amplifying reference gene primers. The repertoire was sequenced with immunoSEQ multiplex PCR; TCRdb's copy has only in-frame clones and lacks some. That table is the source of V, J and clone size, and D and trimming were worked out from the DNA. The sample gives about 280,000 clones, 83% of which show up once; roughly 10% is in the top ten. This clonotype was sampled from a woman aged 45-65 years who had recovered from COVID-19. The sequencing sample was made of peripheral blood. The chain combines TRBV18 with TRBJ2-1; 14 nucleotides align to TRBD2. In nucleotides, the CDR3 is TGTGCCAGCTCACCGAATGGACTAGCGGGGGGTTACTACAATGAGCAGTTCTTC. Its protein product is CASSPNGLAGGYYNEQFF.